Listed below are T cell receptor beta chains from one sample, sequenced in a study of OX40 agonist ivuxolimab in advanced cancers. Method: immunoSEQ multiplex PCR; TCRdb's copy keeps in-frame clones and lacks some. The data show tens of thousands of clones, approximately 78% seen once. The sequencing here drew on CD4+ or CD8+ T cells sorted from blood, taken in a trial of the OX40 agonist ivuxolimab. These receptors originate from an adult with an advanced solid tumor such as melanoma, head and neck, liver or kidney cancer. The conserved cysteine and the conserved F or W are not part of the CDR3 here. The D gene is left open where the match is weak.

V gene: TRBV11-3; J gene: TRBJ2-5; D gene: .; CDR3 protein: ASSPTATGTQY
V gene: TRBV29-1; J gene: TRBJ2-6; D gene: .; CDR3 protein: SVVLAGGSGGANVLT
V gene: TRBV30; J gene: TRBJ1-2; D gene: .; CDR3 protein: AWSRLIHYGYT
V gene: TRBV7-9; J gene: TRBJ1-1; D gene: .; CDR3 protein: ASRFQTGTEAF
V gene: TRBV5-4; J gene: TRBJ2-1; D gene: TRBD2; CDR3 protein: ASSGLAGGDNEQF
V gene: TRBV7-9; J gene: TRBJ1-5; D gene: .; CDR3 protein: ASSNGGGRANQPQH
V gene: TRBV7-3; J gene: TRBJ1-2; D gene: TRBD1; CDR3 protein: ASSAYPGQVNGYT
V gene: TRBV4-2; J gene: TRBJ2-7; D gene: TRBD2; CDR3 protein: ASSPRSSGEPYEQY
V gene: TRBV2; J gene: TRBJ2-1; D gene: TRBD2; CDR3 protein: ASRTTPSGTSDEQF
V gene: TRBV21-1; J gene: TRBJ1-3; D gene: .; CDR3 protein: AVGNTIY
V gene: TRBV11-2; J gene: TRBJ1-2; D gene: .; CDR3 protein: ASGQGGDGYT
V gene: TRBV7-9; J gene: TRBJ1-5; D gene: TRBD1; CDR3 protein: ASSLAIRTGLRWGQPQH
V gene: TRBV18; J gene: TRBJ1-2; D gene: .; CDR3 protein: ASSRNQGNYGYT
V gene: TRBV2; J gene: TRBJ1-2; D gene: .; CDR3 protein: ASIRRNYGYT
V gene: TRBV6-5; J gene: TRBJ2-1; D gene: .; CDR3 protein: ASSPRRGEQF
V gene: TRBV5-4; J gene: TRBJ1-1; D gene: TRBD1; CDR3 protein: ASSVGSGGGSWINTEAF
V gene: TRBV7-6; J gene: TRBJ2-7; D gene: .; CDR3 protein: ASSGYHEQY